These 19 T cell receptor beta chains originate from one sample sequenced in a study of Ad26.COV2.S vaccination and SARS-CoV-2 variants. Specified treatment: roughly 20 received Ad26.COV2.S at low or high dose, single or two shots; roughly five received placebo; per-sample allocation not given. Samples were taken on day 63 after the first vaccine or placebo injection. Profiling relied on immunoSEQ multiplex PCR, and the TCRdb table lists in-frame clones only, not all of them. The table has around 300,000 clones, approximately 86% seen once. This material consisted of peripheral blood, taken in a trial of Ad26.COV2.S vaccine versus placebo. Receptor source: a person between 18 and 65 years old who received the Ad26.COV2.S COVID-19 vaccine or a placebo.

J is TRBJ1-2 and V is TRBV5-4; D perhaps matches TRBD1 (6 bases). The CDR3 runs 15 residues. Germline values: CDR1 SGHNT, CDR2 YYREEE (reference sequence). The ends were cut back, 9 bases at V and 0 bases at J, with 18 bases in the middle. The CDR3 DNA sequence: TGTGCCACCGCTAGGGGGACCGCCGCTAACTATGGCTACACCTTC. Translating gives CATARGTAANYGYTF.

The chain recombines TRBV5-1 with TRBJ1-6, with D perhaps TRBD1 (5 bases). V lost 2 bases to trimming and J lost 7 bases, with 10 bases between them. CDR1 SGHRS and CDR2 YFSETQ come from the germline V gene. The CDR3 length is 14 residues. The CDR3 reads CASSLVGDNSPLHF. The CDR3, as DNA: TGCGCCAGCAGCTTAGTAGGGGACAATTCACCCCTCCACTTT.

CDR3 bases: TGTGCCAGCGGGGAGTATGAAGCTTTCTTT. Its translation: CASGEYEAFF. This chain joins TRBV2 and TRBJ1-1; D ambiguous. CDR1 and CDR2 from the germline V gene are SNHLY and FYNNEI. CDR3 length equals 10 residues. V was trimmed by 8 bases and J by 7 bases, leaving 8 bases between them.

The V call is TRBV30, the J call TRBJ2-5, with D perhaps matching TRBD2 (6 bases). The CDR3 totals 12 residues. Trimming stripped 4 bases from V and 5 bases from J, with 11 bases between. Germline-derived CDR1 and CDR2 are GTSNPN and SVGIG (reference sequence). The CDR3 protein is CAWTGSGETQYF. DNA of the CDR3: TGTGCCTGGACGGGTAGCGGCGAGACCCAGTACTTC.

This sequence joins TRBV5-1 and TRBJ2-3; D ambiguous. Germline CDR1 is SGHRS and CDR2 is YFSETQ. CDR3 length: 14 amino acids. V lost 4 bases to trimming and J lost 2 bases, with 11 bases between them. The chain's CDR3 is CASSPVWDTDTQYF. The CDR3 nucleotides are TGCGCCAGCAGCCCCGTTTGGGACACAGATACGCAGTATTTT.

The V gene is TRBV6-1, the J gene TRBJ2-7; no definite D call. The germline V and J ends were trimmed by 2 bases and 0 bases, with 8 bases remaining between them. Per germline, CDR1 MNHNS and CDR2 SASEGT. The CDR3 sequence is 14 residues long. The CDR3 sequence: CASSEFGSSYEQYF. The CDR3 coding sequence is TGTGCCAGCAGTGAATTCGGCAGCTCCTACGAGCAGTACTTC.

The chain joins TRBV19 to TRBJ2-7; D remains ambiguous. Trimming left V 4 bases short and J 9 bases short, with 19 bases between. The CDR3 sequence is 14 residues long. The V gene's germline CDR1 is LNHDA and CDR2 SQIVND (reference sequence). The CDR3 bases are TGTGCCAGTAGTAGTGGCCGCTTGATGGAAGGGCAGTACTTC. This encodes CASSSGRLMEGQYF.

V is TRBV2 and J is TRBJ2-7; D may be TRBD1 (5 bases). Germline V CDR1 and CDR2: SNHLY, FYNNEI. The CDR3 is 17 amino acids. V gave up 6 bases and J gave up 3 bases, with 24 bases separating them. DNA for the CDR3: TGTGCCAGCAGGACCTTAACAGGAAAGCGAATGTTCTACGAGCAGTACTTC. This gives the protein CASRTLTGKRMFYEQYF.

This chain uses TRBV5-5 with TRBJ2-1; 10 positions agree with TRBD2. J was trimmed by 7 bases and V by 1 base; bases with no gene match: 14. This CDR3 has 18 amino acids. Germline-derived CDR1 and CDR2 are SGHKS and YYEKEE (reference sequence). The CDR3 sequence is CASSLQGGPAGGPNEQFF. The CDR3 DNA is TGTGCCAGCAGCTTGCAGGGTGGCCCAGCGGGAGGGCCGAATGAGCAGTTCTTC.

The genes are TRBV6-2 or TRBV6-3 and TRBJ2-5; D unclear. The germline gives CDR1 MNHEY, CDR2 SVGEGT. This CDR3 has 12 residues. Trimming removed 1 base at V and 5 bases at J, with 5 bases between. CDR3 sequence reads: CASSYLSETQYF. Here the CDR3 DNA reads TGTGCCAGCAGTTACTTAAGTGAGACCCAGTACTTC.

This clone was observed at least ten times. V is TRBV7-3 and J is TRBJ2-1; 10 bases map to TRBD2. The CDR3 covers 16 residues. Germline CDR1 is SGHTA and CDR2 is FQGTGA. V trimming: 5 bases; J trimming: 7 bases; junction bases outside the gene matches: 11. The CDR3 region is CASSPSGSVIRNEQFF. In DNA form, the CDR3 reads TGTGCCAGCAGCCCTAGCGGGAGTGTTATAAGGAATGAGCAGTTCTTC.

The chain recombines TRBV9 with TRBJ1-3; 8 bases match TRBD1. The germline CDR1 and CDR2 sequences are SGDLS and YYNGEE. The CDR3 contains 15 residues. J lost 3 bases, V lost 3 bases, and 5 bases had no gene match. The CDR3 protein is CASSAGQGGGNTIYF. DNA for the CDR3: TGTGCCAGCAGCGCCGGACAGGGAGGTGGAAACACCATATATTTT.

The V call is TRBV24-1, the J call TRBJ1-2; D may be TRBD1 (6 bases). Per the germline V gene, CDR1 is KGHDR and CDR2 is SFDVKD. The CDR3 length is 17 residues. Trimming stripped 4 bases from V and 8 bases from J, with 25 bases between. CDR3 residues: CATSDSDRTINYGGYTF. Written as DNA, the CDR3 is TGTGCCACCAGTGACTCCGACAGGACTATTAACTATGGCGGCTACACCTTC.

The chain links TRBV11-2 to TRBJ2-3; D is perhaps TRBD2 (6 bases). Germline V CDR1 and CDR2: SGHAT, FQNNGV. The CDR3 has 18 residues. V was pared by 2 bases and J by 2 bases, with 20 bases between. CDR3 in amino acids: CASSLLPLARAYTDTQYF. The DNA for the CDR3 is TGTGCCAGCAGCTTACTCCCGCTAGCGCGGGCGTACACAGATACGCAGTATTTT.

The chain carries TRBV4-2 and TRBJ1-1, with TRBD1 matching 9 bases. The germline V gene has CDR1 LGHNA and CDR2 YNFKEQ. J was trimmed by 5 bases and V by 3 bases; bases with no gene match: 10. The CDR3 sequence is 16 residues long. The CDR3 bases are TGTGCCAGCAGCCATTCCTCCGGACAGGGGAAAACTGAAGCTTTCTTT. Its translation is CASSHSSGQGKTEAFF.

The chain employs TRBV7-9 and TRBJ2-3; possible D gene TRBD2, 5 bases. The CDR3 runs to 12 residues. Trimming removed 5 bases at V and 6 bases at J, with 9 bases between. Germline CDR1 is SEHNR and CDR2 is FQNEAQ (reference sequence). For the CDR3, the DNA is TGTGCCAGCAGCCGAGGCGGGGATACGCAGTATTTT. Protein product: CASSRGGDTQYF.

CDR3 in amino acids: CASHRDSVTDTQYF. The CDR3 nucleotides read TGTGCCAGTCACCGGGACAGCGTAACAGATACGCAGTATTTT. This chain connects TRBV6-4 to TRBJ2-3; 7 bases are shared with TRBD1. Germline V gene data show CDR1 as MRHNA and CDR2 as SNTAGT. The ends lost 9 bases at V and 3 bases at J; junction bases unmatched: 9. CDR3 length equals 14 residues.

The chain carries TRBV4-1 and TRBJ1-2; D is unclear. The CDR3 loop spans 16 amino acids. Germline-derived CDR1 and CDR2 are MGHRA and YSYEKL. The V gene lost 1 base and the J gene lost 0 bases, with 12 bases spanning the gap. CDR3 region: CASSQALGIANYGYTF. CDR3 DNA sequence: TGCGCCAGCAGCCAAGCTCTCGGTATAGCTAACTATGGCTACACCTTC.

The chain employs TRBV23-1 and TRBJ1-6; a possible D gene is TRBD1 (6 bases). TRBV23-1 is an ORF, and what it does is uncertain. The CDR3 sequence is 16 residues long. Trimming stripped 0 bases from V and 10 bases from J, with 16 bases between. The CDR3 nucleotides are TGCGCCAGCAGTCAATCGAGGGGGGTACTAGACTCACCCCTCCACTTT. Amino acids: CASSQSRGVLDSPLHF.